This entry lists 26 T cell receptor beta chains sequenced from one sample in a study of identical twins. MiXCR was run by TCRdb on the 5' RACE reads, yielding one entry per CDR3 protein. The sample has 350,000 to 400,000 distinct CDR3 sequences, roughly 10% seen once. Material: naive T cells sorted from blood. Receptors originate from a woman in her 50s in good health.

This rearrangement joins TRBV20-1 to TRBJ2-5, with 7 bases identical to TRBD1. The CDR3 runs 13 residues. Looked up from germline, CDR1 is DFQATT and CDR2 is SNEGSKA (reference sequence). J gave up 7 bases and V 1 base, and 6 bases lay outside the gene matches. CDR3 sequence: CSARVTGSWTQYF. The CDR3 bases are TGCAGTGCTAGAGTGACAGGGTCGTGGACCCAGTACTTC.

In its sample, this clonotype was seen many times. The chain recombines TRBV24-1 with TRBJ2-1; 11 nucleotides align to TRBD2. The CDR3 is made up of 16 amino acids. Germline V lookup: CDR1 KGHDR, CDR2 SFDVKD. The J segment lost 3 bases and the V segment lost 2 bases, leaving 2 bases of the junction unmatched. The CDR3: CATSDSGLAVYNEQFF. Here the CDR3 DNA reads TGTGCCACCAGTGATTCGGGACTAGCGGTCTACAATGAGCAGTTCTTC.

The chain uses TRBV18 and TRBJ2-3; 15 bases line up with TRBD2. In germline, CDR1 is KGHSH, CDR2 LQKENI. The CDR3 sequence is 18 residues long. The trim removed 0 bases at V and 1 base at J, leaving 2 bases unmatched. The CDR3 sequence: CASSPPGLAGGRTDTQYF. The CDR3 DNA sequence: TGTGCCAGCTCACCACCGGGACTAGCGGGAGGACGCACAGATACGCAGTATTTT.

V is TRBV24-1 and J is TRBJ2-7, with a tentative D call TRBD2 (6 bases). The CDR3 is made up of 14 amino acids. Germline CDR1 KGHDR, CDR2 SFDVKD. V lost 5 bases to trimming and J lost 2 bases, with 12 bases between them. The CDR3 bases are TGTGCCACCAGTGCTACGGGAGACACCTACGAGCAGTACTTC. Its protein is CATSATGDTYEQYF.

The chain couples TRBV6-5 to TRBJ2-2, with 12 bases aligning to TRBD1. The V segment lost 7 bases and the J segment 3 bases; nucleotides outside the gene matches: 18. Per the germline V gene, CDR1 is MNHEY and CDR2 is SVGAGI. The CDR3 extends over 20 amino acids. The CDR3 spells CASTPSRGWGQGADTGELFF. In DNA, the CDR3 is TGTGCCAGCACTCCCTCCCGGGGTTGGGGACAGGGGGCGGACACCGGGGAGCTGTTTTTT.

The gene calls are TRBV11-2 and TRBJ2-7, with D possibly matching TRBD2 (5 bases). The CDR3 extends over 14 amino acids. Germline V gives CDR1 SGHAT, CDR2 FQNNGV. The germline V and J ends were trimmed by 0 bases and 6 bases, with 12 bases remaining between them. The DNA for the CDR3 is TGTGCCAGCAGCTTAGAGGGGAGAGGTGGCGAGCAGTACGTC. Its protein is CASSLEGRGGEQYV.

The rearrangement links TRBV20-1 to TRBJ2-7, with 7 bases aligning to TRBD1. V shed 3 bases, J shed 0 bases, and the junction held 2 bases outside the gene matches. The CDR3 extends over 13 amino acids. Germline V gene lookup returns CDR1 DFQATT and CDR2 SNEGSKA (reference sequence). DNA of the CDR3: TGCAGTGCTAGCACAGGGGTCTCCTACGAGCAGTACTTC. This translates into CSASTGVSYEQYF.

This clonotype was recorded a few times. This chain links TRBV28 with TRBJ2-1; the D gene is possibly TRBD2 (6 bases). The V and J ends lost 8 bases and 0 bases respectively, with 8 bases between them. The CDR3 is 13 amino acids. From germline, CDR1 is MDHEN and CDR2 SYDVKM. The CDR3 DNA is TGTGCCAGCGAGGACTACTCCTACAATGAGCAGTTCTTC. This gives the protein CASEDYSYNEQFF.

The chain uses TRBV29-1 and TRBJ1-2; 9 bases fit TRBD1. The CDR3 contains 13 residues. The V gene's germline CDR1 is SQVTM and CDR2 ANQGSEA. After removal of 6 bases from V and 1 base from J, the junction contained 3 bases not matched to a gene. Here the CDR3 DNA reads TGCAGCGTGCGGACAGGGGTTAACTATGGCTACACCTTC. It is translated as CSVRTGVNYGYTF.

There are a few counts of this clonotype. The chain combines TRBV18 with TRBJ1-1; D call uncertain. The CDR3 extends over 13 amino acids. The ends were cut back, 0 bases at V and 7 bases at J, with 9 bases in the middle. The germline CDR1 and CDR2 sequences are KGHSH and LQKENI. CDR3 bases: TGTGCCAGCTCACCACCATTTCAAATTGAAGCTTTCTTT. Its translation: CASSPPFQIEAFF. Drawing the rest from reference TRBV18 and TRBJ1-1, the complete variable domain is NAGVMQNPRHLVRRRGQEARLRCSPMKGHSHVYWYRQLPEEGLKFMVYLQKENIIDESGMPKERFSAEFPKEGPSILRIQQVVRGDSAAYFCASSPPFQIEAFFGQGTRLTVV.

This clonotype has more than one count but fewer than ten. The chain combines TRBV10-3 with TRBJ2-1, with 9 bases aligning to TRBD2. There are 17 residues in the CDR3. V lost 3 bases to trimming and J lost 3 bases; unmatched junction nucleotides: 9. The V gene's germline CDR1 is ENHRY and CDR2 SYGVKD. CDR3 DNA sequence: TGTGCCATCAGTGACTCGAAGGGACTAGCTATCTACAATGAGCAGTTCTTC. This codes for CAISDSKGLAIYNEQFF.

This clonotype appeared a few times. The chain uses TRBV25-1 and TRBJ1-5, with 7 bases that match TRBD1. J gave up 6 bases and V 6 bases, and 5 bases lay outside the gene matches. Germline CDR1 is MGHDK and CDR2 is SYGVNS. The CDR3 covers 13 residues. CDR3: CASSQGVGQPQHF. In DNA form, the CDR3 reads TGTGCCAGCAGCCAGGGGGTGGGTCAGCCCCAGCATTTT.

This clonotype has a handful of counts. The chain is built from TRBV7-9 and TRBJ2-1; 10 bases are shared with TRBD2. This CDR3 is 17 amino acids long. The germline V gene has CDR1 SEHNR and CDR2 FQNEAQ (reference sequence). After removal of 6 bases from V and 4 bases from J, the junction contained 12 bases not matched to a gene. The CDR3 region is CASSLTPGLAKYNEQFF. The CDR3 region has the DNA TGTGCCAGCAGTTTGACCCCGGGACTAGCGAAATACAATGAGCAGTTCTTC.

The chain uses TRBV12-3 or TRBV12-4 and TRBJ2-7; D gene unclear. Trimming took off 2 bases at V and 3 bases at J, with 14 bases between the two ends. The CDR3 spans 15 residues. Here the CDR3 DNA reads TGTGCCAGCAGTTTAAGATTCTATCGAAACTACGAGCAGTACGTC. This codes for CASSLRFYRNYEQYV.

The chain recombines TRBV20-1 with TRBJ1-1; D is uncertain. The V and J ends lost 5 bases and 0 bases respectively, with 10 bases between them. The CDR3 runs to 13 residues. Germline CDR1 and CDR2: DFQATT and SNEGSKA (reference sequence). The CDR3 nucleotides are TGCAGTGCTGGGAGAGGAATGAACACTGAAGCTTTCTTT. Residues: CSAGRGMNTEAFF.

V is TRBV29-1 and J is TRBJ2-2; 10 bases match TRBD2. The CDR3 spans 15 residues. Germline CDR1 reads SQVTM; CDR2 reads ANQGSEA. Trimming removed 6 bases from V and 2 bases from J; junction bases left unmatched: 6. The DNA for the CDR3 is TGCAGCGTGAGATGGACTAGCGGAAACACCGGGGAGCTGTTTTTT. Translated, it gives CSVRWTSGNTGELFF.

The sample holds a few counts of this clonotype. V and J are TRBV5-1 and TRBJ2-7; 8 bases are shared with TRBD1. CDR1 is SGHRS, CDR2 YFSETQ, per germline. The ends lost 3 bases at V and 3 bases at J; junction bases unmatched: 11. The CDR3 covers 16 residues. The CDR3 nucleotides read TGCGCCAGCAGCTCCTACCCCCCCGGACAGGGCTACGAGCAGTACTTC. Its protein is CASSSYPPGQGYEQYF.

V gene TRBV24-1 combines with J gene TRBJ2-1; a weak D match, TRBD1 (6 bases). The CDR3 covers 14 residues. Germline-derived CDR1 and CDR2 are KGHDR and SFDVKD. Between the trimmed V and J ends, which lost 5 bases and 3 bases, there was a span of 10 bases. The CDR3 reads CATSGQGIYNEQFF. CDR3 DNA sequence: TGTGCCACCAGTGGCCAGGGGATCTACAATGAGCAGTTCTTC.

This clonotype came up many times. The CDR3 DNA is TGTGCCACCAGCAGATCCGGAGTCACAGATACGCAGTATTTT. Translation gives CATSRSGVTDTQYF. The genes are TRBV15 and TRBJ2-3; no clear D gene. Germline loops: CDR1 LNHNV, CDR2 YYDKDF (reference sequence). The CDR3 has 14 residues. V shed 2 bases and J shed 2 bases, with 8 bases lying between them.

This clonotype was detected many times. CDR3 bases: TGTGCCAGCATCGACCGTAGCACAGATACGCAGTATTTT. This codes for CASIDRSTDTQYF. This sequence joins TRBV12-3 or TRBV12-4 and TRBJ2-3, with D unresolved. Between the trimmed V and J ends, which lost 7 bases and 0 bases, there was a span of 8 bases. This CDR3 spans 13 amino acids.

The chain recombines TRBV7-9 with TRBJ2-7; TRBD2 is a possible D gene (6 bases). Per germline, CDR1 SEHNR and CDR2 FQNEAQ (reference sequence). The V end lost 0 bases, the J end lost 6 bases, and 9 bases lay between the germline ends. The CDR3 consists of 13 residues. The CDR3 region is CASSLALAFEQYF. CDR3 in DNA: TGTGCCAGCAGCTTAGCGCTAGCGTTCGAGCAGTACTTC.

V is TRBV7-6 and J is TRBJ2-5; D ambiguous. The germline V gene has CDR1 SGHVS and CDR2 FNYEAQ. V was trimmed by 5 bases and J by 5 bases, leaving 12 bases between them. The CDR3 has 13 residues. The CDR3 spells CASSLGPAETQYF. CDR3 DNA: TGTGCCAGCAGCCTCGGGCCAGCGGAGACCCAGTACTTC.

The V and J genes are TRBV6-1 and TRBJ1-1; 12 bases are a match to TRBD1. This CDR3 has 16 residues. CDR1 MNHNS and CDR2 SASEGT come from the germline V gene. Germline trimming cut 10 bases from V and 5 bases from J; bases unmatched to any gene: 14. The CDR3 bases are TGTGCCACCATCTTCCGGGACAGGGGGCGAGGAACTGAAGCTTTCTTT. Translating it yields CATIFRDRGRGTEAFF.

Concerning this clonotype itself: Germline and junction disagree at one end, which may indicate a read error. The rearrangement uses TRBV20-1 and TRBJ2-1, with 9 bases identical to TRBD2. The CDR3 contains 15 residues. From germline, CDR1 is DFQATT and CDR2 SNEGSKA (reference sequence). For the CDR3, the DNA is TGCAGTGCTAGCCCCCCTAGCGGGATTTACAATGAGCAGATCTTC. Translation: CSASPPSGIYNEQIF.

Ten or more counts support this clonotype. The genes are TRBV5-1 and TRBJ2-5, with 10 bases matching TRBD2. J lost 1 base, V lost 0 bases, and 12 bases had no gene match. Germline CDR1 reads SGHRS; CDR2 reads YFSETQ. CDR3 length: 19 residues. The CDR3 loop is CASSLATIGLAEPQETQYF. The CDR3 region has the DNA TGCGCCAGCAGCTTGGCCACCATCGGACTAGCGGAACCCCAAGAGACCCAGTACTTC.

This clonotype came up a few times. The chain employs TRBV29-1 and TRBJ2-7; D might be TRBD1 or TRBD2, each matching 5 bases. The CDR3 has 13 residues. In germline, CDR1 is SQVTM, CDR2 ANQGSEA. Deletions cut 5 bases from V and 0 bases from J, with 11 bases between. The CDR3, as DNA: TGCAGCGTTCGGGACCCTATCTCCTACGAGCAGTACGTC. This codes for CSVRDPISYEQYV.